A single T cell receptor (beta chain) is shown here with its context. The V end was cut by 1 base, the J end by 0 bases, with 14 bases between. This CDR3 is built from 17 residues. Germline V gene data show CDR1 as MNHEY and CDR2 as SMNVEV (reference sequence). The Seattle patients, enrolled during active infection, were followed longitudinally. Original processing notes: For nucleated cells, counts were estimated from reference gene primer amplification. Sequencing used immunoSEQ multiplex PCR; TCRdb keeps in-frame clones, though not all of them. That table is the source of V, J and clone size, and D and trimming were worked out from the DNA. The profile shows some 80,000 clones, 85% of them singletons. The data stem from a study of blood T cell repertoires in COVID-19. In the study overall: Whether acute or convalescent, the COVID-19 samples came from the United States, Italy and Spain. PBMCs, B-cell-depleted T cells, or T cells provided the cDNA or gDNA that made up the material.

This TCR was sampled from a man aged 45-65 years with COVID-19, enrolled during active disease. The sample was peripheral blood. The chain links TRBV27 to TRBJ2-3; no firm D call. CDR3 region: CASSLFPRGASTDTQYF. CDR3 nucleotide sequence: TGTGCCAGCAGTTTATTCCCCCGTGGAGCTAGCACAGATACGCAGTATTTT.